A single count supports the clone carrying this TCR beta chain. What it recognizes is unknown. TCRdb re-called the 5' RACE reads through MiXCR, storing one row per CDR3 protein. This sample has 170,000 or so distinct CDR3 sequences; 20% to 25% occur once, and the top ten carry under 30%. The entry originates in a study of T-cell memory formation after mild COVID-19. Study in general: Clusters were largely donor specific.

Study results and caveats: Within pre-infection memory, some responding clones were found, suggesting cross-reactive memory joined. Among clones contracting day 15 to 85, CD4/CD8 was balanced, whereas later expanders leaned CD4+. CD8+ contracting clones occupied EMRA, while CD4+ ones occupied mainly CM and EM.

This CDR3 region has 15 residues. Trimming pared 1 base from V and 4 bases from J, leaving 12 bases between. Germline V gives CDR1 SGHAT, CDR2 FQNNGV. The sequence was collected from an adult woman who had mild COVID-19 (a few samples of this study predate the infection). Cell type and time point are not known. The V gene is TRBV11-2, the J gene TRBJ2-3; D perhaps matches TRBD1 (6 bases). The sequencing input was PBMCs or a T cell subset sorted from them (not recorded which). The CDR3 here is CASSLVPEGADTQYF. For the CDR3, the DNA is TGTGCCAGCAGCTTAGTCCCAGAGGGGGCAGATACGCAGTATTTT.